Listed below are T cell receptor beta chains from one sample, sequenced in a study of blood T cells in healthy people across ages. TCRdb re-called the 5' RACE reads with MiXCR, one entry per CDR3 protein. The sample shows approximately 800,000 distinct CDR3 sequences, 20% to 30% of them seen only once. These same data were also listed under a study on T cells of mothers and their children.

The sequenced material came from blood. The receptor source for this set is a boy under 18 in good health. The CDR3 runs from the conserved cysteine through the conserved F or W. The D gene is left open where the match is weak. Clone sizes are given selectively: once, few, many, or a class where the clone is expanded.

>NA|TRBV29-1|NA|TRBJ2-1
CSLDRSSYNEQFF
TGCAGCCTCGATCGGAGCTCCTACAATGAGCAGTTCTTC
>NA|TRBV20-1|NA|TRBJ2-7
CSARDIALSYEQSF
TGCAGTGCTAGAGATATAGCGCTTTCCTACGAGCAGTCCTTC
>NA|TRBV6-2/TRBV6-3|NA|TRBJ1-1
CASAAPSLNTEAFF
TGTGCCAGCGCCGCCCCATCCCTGAACACTGAAGCTTTCTTT
>many|TRBV27|NA|TRBJ1-1
CASSLSGRTEAFF
TGTGCCAGCAGTTTATCCGGGCGCACTGAAGCTTTCTTT
>few|TRBV5-1|NA|TRBJ2-4
CASWDILNKNIQYF
TGCGCCAGCTGGGACATCCTCAACAAAAACATTCAGTACTTC
>few|TRBV29-1|NA|TRBJ1-2
CSVEAPPHGYTF
TGCAGCGTTGAAGCTCCGCCGCATGGCTACACCTTC
>few|TRBV12-3/TRBV12-4|NA|TRBJ1-1
CASSLNPLGGGAFF
TGTGCCAGCAGTTTAAACCCGTTGGGGGGGGGAGCTTTCTTT
>NA|TRBV6-5|TRBD1|TRBJ1-2
CASSYGGGTANYGYTF
TGTGCCAGCAGTTACGGTGGCGGGACAGCGAACTATGGCTACACCTTC
>few|TRBV5-1|NA|TRBJ2-3
CASSPLPGADTQYF
TGCGCCAGCAGCCCACTTCCGGGCGCAGATACGCAGTATTTT
>NA|TRBV12-3/TRBV12-4|TRBD2|TRBJ2-5
CASTSGRVGKETQYF
TGTGCCAGCACCTCCGGGAGGGTAGGCAAAGAGACCCAGTACTTC
>few|TRBV12-3/TRBV12-4|NA|TRBJ1-5
CASSPRRGNQPQHF
TGTGCCAGCAGTCCCCGTCGGGGCAATCAGCCCCAGCATTTT
>few|TRBV20-1|NA|TRBJ2-7
CSASSGVYEQYF
TGCAGTGCTAGTTCCGGTGTATACGAGCAGTACTTC
>NA|TRBV5-1|TRBD2|TRBJ2-3
CASSPKPSGSSTDTQYF
TGCGCCAGCAGCCCTAAACCTAGCGGCTCTAGCACAGATACGCAGTATTTT
>few|TRBV12-3/TRBV12-4|NA|TRBJ2-5
CASSLVQGSETQYF
TGTGCCAGCAGTTTAGTTCAGGGGTCGGAGACCCAGTACTTC
>few|TRBV7-6|TRBD1|TRBJ2-7
CASSLTGTGDHEQYF
TGTGCCAGCAGCCTCACGGGGACAGGGGACCACGAGCAGTACTTC
>few|TRBV20-1|NA|TRBJ1-1
CSVSEGGTEAFF
TGCAGTGTTAGTGAAGGAGGCACTGAAGCTTTCTTT
>NA|TRBV6-5|TRBD1|TRBJ2-7
CATRTGSSYEQYF
TGTGCCACCAGGACAGGGAGCTCCTACGAGCAGTACTTC
>NA|TRBV5-1|NA|TRBJ1-3
CASSSDPRGNTIYF
TGCGCCAGCAGCTCCGACCCGCGGGGAAACACCATATATTTT
>NA|TRBV6-6|NA|TRBJ1-4
CASSSRDNEKLFF
TGTGCCAGCAGTAGTCGGGATAATGAAAAACTGTTTTTT
>NA|TRBV6-5|NA|TRBJ1-4
CASSYSTLGATNEKLFF
TGTGCCAGCAGTTACTCGACCCTGGGTGCAACTAATGAAAAACTGTTTTTT
>NA|TRBV27|NA|TRBJ2-1
CASIPRLGINEQFF
TGTGCCAGCATCCCCAGACTGGGAATCAATGAGCAGTTCTTC
>NA|TRBV14|NA|TRBJ1-2
CASSPSARGLVYGYTF
TGTGCCAGCAGCCCCTCGGCCCGGGGGCTGGTCTATGGCTACACCTTC
>NA|TRBV27|NA|TRBJ2-7
CASSLRAPSYEQYF
TGTGCCAGCAGTTTACGGGCCCCCTCCTACGAGCAGTACTTC
>few|TRBV7-8|NA|TRBJ1-4
CASSPHRELNEKLFF
TGTGCCAGCAGCCCTCACAGGGAGCTTAATGAAAAACTGTTTTTT
>NA|TRBV29-1|TRBD1|TRBJ1-2
CSARQGLVGGYTF
TGCAGCGCCCGACAGGGTCTCGTTGGTGGCTACACCTTC
>NA|TRBV29-1|NA|TRBJ2-5
CSVAENLETQYF
TGCAGCGTTGCGGAGAATTTAGAGACCCAGTACTTC
>NA|TRBV11-2|TRBD1|TRBJ2-7
CASSRWDRDYEQYF
TGTGCCAGCAGCCGATGGGACAGGGACTACGAGCAGTACTTC
>NA|TRBV20-1|NA|TRBJ2-1
CSAKNSEQFF
TGCAGTGCCAAGAACAGTGAGCAGTTCTTC
>few|TRBV11-2|TRBD1|TRBJ2-7
CASSTLRGRGYEQYF
TGTGCCAGCAGCACTCTCAGGGGGCGAGGGTACGAGCAGTACTTC
>NA|TRBV7-2|TRBD2|TRBJ2-1
CASSLELAGDEYNEQFF
TGTGCCAGCAGCTTAGAACTAGCGGGAGACGAGTACAATGAGCAGTTCTTC
>few|TRBV5-1|NA|TRBJ2-5
CASSRVVQETQYF
TGCGCCAGCAGCCGGGTGGTGCAAGAGACCCAGTACTTC
>NA|TRBV7-9|NA|TRBJ1-2
CASSLVGLKSYGYTF
TGTGCCAGCAGCTTAGTTGGCCTAAAGAGCTATGGCTACACCTTC
>few|TRBV28|TRBD1|TRBJ1-4
CASSSPGQEGEKLFF
TGTGCCAGCAGTTCTCCGGGACAGGAGGGTGAAAAACTGTTTTTT
>NA|TRBV7-2|TRBD1|TRBJ2-5
CASSLGGQGRSETQYF
TGTGCCAGCAGCTTAGGGGGACAGGGAAGGTCAGAGACCCAGTACTTC
>NA|TRBV27|NA|TRBJ2-3
CASSLPPRIDTQYF
TGTGCCAGCAGTTTGCCACCTAGAATAGATACGCAGTATTTT
>many|TRBV20-1|NA|TRBJ2-5
CSARRYQETQYF
TGCAGTGCTAGACGGTACCAAGAGACCCAGTACTTC
>NA|TRBV9|NA|TRBJ2-7
CASSVEPWGGTESYEQYF
TGTGCCAGCAGCGTGGAACCTTGGGGGGGGACAGAAAGCTACGAGCAGTACTTC
>NA|TRBV2|NA|TRBJ1-4
CASTSLGQANEKLFF
TGTGCCAGCACGTCTCTTGGGCAGGCAAATGAAAAACTGTTTTTT
>few|TRBV25-1|NA|TRBJ2-5
CASSEAPRAVYF
TGTGCCAGCAGTGAAGCCCCCAGGGCCGTGTACTTC
>NA|TRBV28|NA|TRBJ1-1
CASRQMPNTEAFF
TGTGCCAGCAGGCAAATGCCCAACACTGAAGCTTTCTTT
>NA|TRBV27|TRBD1|TRBJ2-2
CASSSPATGVAGELFF
TGTGCCAGCAGTTCCCCGGCGACAGGGGTGGCCGGGGAGCTGTTTTTT